This TCR beta chain derives from a study of blood T cells in healthy people across ages. Overall study results and limits: Diversity was higher, and naive CD4+ cells more numerous, in long-lived donors than in aged donors.

Germline loops: CDR1 MDHEN, CDR2 SYDVKM. Trimming shortened V by 10 bases and J by 7 bases, and 10 bases separated the two germline ends. The CDR3 is 10 amino acids. Next came a second PCR, run for about 7 to 12 cycles, which used a sample-barcoded 5' primer along with a J-beta primer mix. TCRdb reprocessed the 5' RACE reads with MiXCR, giving one entry per CDR3 protein. The sample has 700,000 or so distinct CDR3 sequences; 40% to 50% are singletons. Concerning this clonotype itself: The antigen is not known.

Input material: blood. The clonotype was recovered from a man aged 80 or over in good health. V gene TRBV28 combines with J gene TRBJ1-2; a possible D gene is TRBD1 (5 bases). The CDR3 loop is CAIRGPGYTF. DNA of the CDR3: TGTGCCATTAGGGGACCTGGCTACACCTTC.